The clone carrying this T cell receptor beta chain was recorded a few times. The data are from a study of identical twins. TCRdb redid the calling of the 5' RACE reads with MiXCR, one entry per CDR3 protein. The data hold just over 450,000 distinct CDR3 sequences, with 12% to 15% observed a single time. The data were also submitted as part of a second study, on yellow fever vaccine responses in identical twins.

The sequenced material came from CD4+ T cells sorted from blood. This clonotype originated in a woman between 18 and 29 years old in good health.

The CDR3 DNA follows: TGCGCCAGCAGCTCTACAGGGGGAACTTATGGCTACACCTTC. It is translated as CASSSTGGTYGYTF. This rearrangement joins TRBV5-1 to TRBJ1-2; 8 positions match TRBD1. The CDR3 totals 14 residues. Per germline, CDR1 SGHRS and CDR2 YFSETQ. Germline trimming cut 3 bases from V and 5 bases from J; bases unmatched to any gene: 6.